This T cell receptor beta chain was sequenced for a study of cytomegalovirus exposure and HLA in healthy donors. Broader study findings: Accurate predictions that matched the HLA-A and HLA-B alleles of most subjects were reportedly made from TCR beta sequences.

Remarks on this clone: The target antigen is unknown.

Use of 60 Vbeta and 13 Jbeta primers characterized the PCR. Using immunoSEQ multiplex PCR, the repertoire was profiled, and TCRdb retains in-frame clones only, with some absent. The repertoire has roughly 150,000 clones, around 75% of them found once; the top ten carry 3.1%. The V and J ends lost 0 bases and 0 bases respectively, with 11 bases between them. CDR1 and CDR2 (germline): LNHNV, YYDKDF (reference sequence). This CDR3 region has 16 residues. Material: PBMCs. This chain connects TRBV15 to TRBJ1-1, with D unclear. The receptor was derived from a male donor in good health and CMV-seronegative. The CDR3 is CATSRDRNSMNTEAFF. The CDR3 DNA sequence: TGTGCCACCAGCAGAGATAGAAATTCCATGAACACTGAAGCTTTCTTT. Combining the CDR3 with reference TRBV15 and TRBJ1-1 gives the whole variable domain DAMVIQNPRYQVTQFGKPVTLSCSQTLNHNVMYWYQQKSSQAPKLLFHYYDKDFNNEADTPDNFQSRRPNTSFCFLDIRSPGLGDTAMYLCATSRDRNSMNTEAFFGQGTRLTVV.